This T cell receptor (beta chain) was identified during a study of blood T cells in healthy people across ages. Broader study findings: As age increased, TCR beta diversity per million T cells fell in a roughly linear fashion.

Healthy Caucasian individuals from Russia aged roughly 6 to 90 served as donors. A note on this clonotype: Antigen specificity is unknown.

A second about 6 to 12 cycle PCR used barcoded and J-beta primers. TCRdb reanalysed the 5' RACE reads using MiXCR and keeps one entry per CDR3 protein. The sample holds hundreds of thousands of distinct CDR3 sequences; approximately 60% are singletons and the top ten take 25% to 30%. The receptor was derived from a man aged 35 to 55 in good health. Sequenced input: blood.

CDR3: CASSFLGENEQYF. The CDR3 coding sequence is TGCGCCAGCAGCTTCCTAGGGGAGAACGAGCAGTACTTC. V usage is TRBV5-1 and J usage is TRBJ2-7; D possibly uses TRBD1 or TRBD2 (5 bases each). The CDR3 is 13 residues long. Germline V lookup: CDR1 SGHRS, CDR2 YFSETQ. V was cut by 2 bases and J by 5 bases, with 11 bases left in between.